The 9 T cell receptor beta chains presented below share a single source sample, sequenced in a study of blood T cell repertoires in COVID-19 (dated by TCRdb to the early 2020s). Libraries were constructed by the immunoSEQ multiplex PCR assay. As stored in TCRdb, this immuneACCESS dataset retains in-frame rearrangements with V and J assigned. A fraction of the clones does not appear; measured against another copy, unresolved V genes explain less than half of the discrepancy, and the remainder lacks a known reason. In all, the sample holds 60,000 to 65,000 clones, and over 75% of those were seen once. The ten largest clones capture about 20% of the sample. The sample taken for sequencing was peripheral blood. The source of these receptors is a man between 60 and 70 years old with acute or convalescent COVID-19.

V and J are TRBV23-1 and TRBJ2-3; 9 bases agree with TRBD2. TRBV23-1 is identified as an open reading frame with a role that is uncertain. V dropped 6 bases and J dropped 4; count of bases not matched to a gene: 20. The CDR3 is 19 amino acids. The CDR3 is CASSLLGGREGLIPDTQYF. The CDR3 nucleotides read TGCGCCAGCAGCCTCTTAGGAGGGCGGGAGGGCCTGATCCCAGATACGCAGTATTTT.

V is TRBV19 and J is TRBJ2-1, with 8 bases fitting TRBD1. After removal of 6 bases from V and 6 bases from J, the junction contained 4 bases not matched to a gene. The CDR3 has 13 amino acids. The germline V gene has CDR1 LNHDA and CDR2 SQIVND (reference sequence). The chain's CDR3 is CASRRDRFNEQFF. Written as DNA, the CDR3 is TGTGCCAGTAGGAGGGACAGGTTCAATGAGCAGTTCTTC.

This clone occurred a few times. This chain joins TRBV28 and TRBJ2-5; TRBD2 aligns across 9 bases. Germline V CDR1 and CDR2: MDHEN, SYDVKM. The CDR3 has 15 residues. Trimming at V came to 8 bases and at J to 1 base, leaving 8 bases not matched to a gene. In DNA form, the CDR3 reads TGTGCCAGCCATTATGGGCGGGAGGGCCAAGAGACCCAGTACTTC. This sequence encodes CASHYGREGQETQYF. Based on the CDR3 plus reference TRBV28 and TRBJ2-5, the full variable domain is DVKVTQSSRYLVKRTGEKVFLECVQDMDHENMFWYRQDPGLGLRLIYFSYDVKMKEKGDIPEGYSVSREKKERFSLILESASTNQTSMYLCASHYGREGQETQYFGPGTRLLVL.

To note about this clone: A read error may account for a junction end that differs from germline. The chain combines TRBV7-7 with TRBJ1-1; the D is unclear. CDR3 length: 13 residues. Germline CDR1 reads SSHAT; CDR2 reads FNYEAQ (reference sequence). CDR3 sequence: CASSSGLNTEAFF. In nucleotides, the CDR3 is TGTGCTAGCAGCTCGGGGTTGAACACTGAAGCTTTCTTT. Using reference TRBV7-7 and TRBJ1-1 for the parts outside the CDR3, the full variable domain is GAGVSQSPRYKVTKRGQDVTLRCDPISSHATLYWYQQALGQGPEFLTYFNYEAQPDKSGLPSDRFSAERPEGSISTLTIQRTEQRDSAMYRCASSSGLNTEAFFGQGTRLTVV.

The V call is TRBV10-3, the J call TRBJ2-7, with a tentative D call TRBD2 (5 bases). CDR1 ENHRY and CDR2 SYGVKD come from the germline V gene. Trimming removed 3 bases at V and 0 bases at J, with 12 bases between. This CDR3 comprises 15 residues. Here the CDR3 reads CAISEKRFSSYEQYF. CDR3 nucleotides: TGTGCCATCAGTGAAAAGCGGTTCAGCTCCTACGAGCAGTACTTC.

This clone was observed a single time. V usage is TRBV6-6 and J usage is TRBJ1-5; TRBD1 matches 11 bases. The CDR3 runs to 15 residues. Per the germline V gene, CDR1 is MNHNY and CDR2 is SVGAGI (reference sequence). The V gene end was trimmed by 6 bases and the J gene end by 6 bases; junction bases not matched to a gene: 7. Here the CDR3 DNA reads TGTGCCAGCAGCTCGGGACAGGGGGTCGCTCAGCCCCAGCATTTT. Its translation is CASSSGQGVAQPQHF.

The chain joins TRBV7-9 to TRBJ1-2; D is possibly TRBD1 (5 bases). With 0 bases removed from V and 7 bases from J, the gap between germline ends came to 12 bases. Germline V gives CDR1 SEHNR, CDR2 FQNEAQ (reference sequence). The CDR3 length is 14 residues. The CDR3 coding sequence is TGTGCCAGCAGCTTAGCGGGGCCGACCGGTGGCTACACCTTC. Its translation is CASSLAGPTGGYTF.

This chain links TRBV19 with TRBJ1-1; D might be TRBD1 (5 bases). The CDR3 has 14 residues. Trimming cost V 1 base and J 1 base, with 7 bases left between them. Germline-derived CDR1 and CDR2 are LNHDA and SQIVND (reference sequence). The CDR3 sequence is CASSIGRENTEAFF. The CDR3 coding sequence is TGTGCCAGTAGTATAGGCAGGGAGAACACTGAAGCTTTCTTT. The whole variable domain, filled in from reference TRBV19 and TRBJ1-1, reads DGGITQSPKYLFRKEGQNVTLSCEQNLNHDAMYWYRQDPGQGLRLIYYSQIVNDFQKGDIAEGYSVSREKKESFPLTVTSAQKNPTAFYLCASSIGRENTEAFFGQGTRLTVV.

This clone appeared once. J is TRBJ2-7 and V is TRBV6-6, with TRBD2 as a possible D gene (6 bases). Germline V gene sequence: CDR1 MNHNY, CDR2 SVGAGI (reference sequence). V was trimmed by 6 bases and J by 7 bases, leaving 10 bases between them. The CDR3 spans 11 residues. The CDR3 loop is CASRRLEEQYF. The CDR3 DNA reads TGTGCCAGCAGAAGACTAGAAGAGCAGTACTTC.